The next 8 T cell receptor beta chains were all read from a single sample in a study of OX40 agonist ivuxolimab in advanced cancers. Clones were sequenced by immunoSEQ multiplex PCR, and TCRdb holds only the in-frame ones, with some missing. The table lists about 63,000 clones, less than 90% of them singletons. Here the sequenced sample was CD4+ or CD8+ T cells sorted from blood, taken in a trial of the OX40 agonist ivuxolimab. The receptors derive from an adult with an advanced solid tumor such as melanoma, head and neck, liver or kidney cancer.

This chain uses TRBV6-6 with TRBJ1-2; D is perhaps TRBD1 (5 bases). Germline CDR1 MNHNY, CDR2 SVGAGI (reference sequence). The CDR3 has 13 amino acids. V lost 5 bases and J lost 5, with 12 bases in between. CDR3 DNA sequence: TGTGCCAGCAGTACCCGACAGTCTTATGGCTACACCTTC. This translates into CASSTRQSYGYTF.

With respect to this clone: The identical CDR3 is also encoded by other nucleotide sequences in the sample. The CDR3 loop is CASSLEDSSYEQYF. As DNA, the CDR3 is TGTGCCAGCAGCTTAGAAGACAGCTCCTACGAGCAGTACTTC. V and J are TRBV7-2 and TRBJ2-7; D may be TRBD1 (5 bases). With 1 base removed from V and 0 bases from J, the gap between germline ends came to 7 bases. CDR3 length: 14 amino acids. CDR1 SGHTA and CDR2 FQGNSA come from the germline V gene.

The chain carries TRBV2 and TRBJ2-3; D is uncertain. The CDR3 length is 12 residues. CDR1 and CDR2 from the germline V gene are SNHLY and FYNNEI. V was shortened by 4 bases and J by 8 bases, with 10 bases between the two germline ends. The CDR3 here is CASSVASGTQYF. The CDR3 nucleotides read TGTGCCAGCAGTGTCGCCTCGGGTACGCAGTATTTT.

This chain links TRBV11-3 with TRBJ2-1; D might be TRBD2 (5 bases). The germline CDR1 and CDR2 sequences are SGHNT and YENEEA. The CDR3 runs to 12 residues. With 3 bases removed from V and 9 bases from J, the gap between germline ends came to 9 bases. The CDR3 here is CASSFGESEQFF. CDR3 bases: TGTGCCAGCAGCTTTGGGGAGTCTGAGCAGTTCTTC.

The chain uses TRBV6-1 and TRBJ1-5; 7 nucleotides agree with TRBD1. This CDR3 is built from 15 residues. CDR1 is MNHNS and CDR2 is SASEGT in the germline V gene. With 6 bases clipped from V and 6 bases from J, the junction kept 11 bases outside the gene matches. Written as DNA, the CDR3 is TGTGCCAGCAGGACATCTACAGGGGACGGTCAGCCCCAGCATTTT. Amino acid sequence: CASRTSTGDGQPQHF.

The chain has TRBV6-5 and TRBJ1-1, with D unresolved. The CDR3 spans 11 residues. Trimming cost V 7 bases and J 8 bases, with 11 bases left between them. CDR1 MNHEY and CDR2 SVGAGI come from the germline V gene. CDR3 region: CASTRGEEAFF. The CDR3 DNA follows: TGTGCCAGCACACGCGGGGAAGAAGCTTTCTTT.

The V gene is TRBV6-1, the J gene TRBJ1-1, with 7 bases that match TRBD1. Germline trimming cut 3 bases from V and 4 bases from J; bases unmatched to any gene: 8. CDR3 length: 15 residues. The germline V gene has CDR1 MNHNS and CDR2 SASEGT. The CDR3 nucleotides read TGTGCCAGCAGTGAGTATCAGGGGGGATTCACTGAAGCTTTCTTT. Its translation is CASSEYQGGFTEAFF.

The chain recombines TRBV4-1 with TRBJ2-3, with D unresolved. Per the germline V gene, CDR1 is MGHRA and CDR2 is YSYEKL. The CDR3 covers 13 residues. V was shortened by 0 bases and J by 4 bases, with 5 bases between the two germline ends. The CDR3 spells CASSQDRSDTQYF. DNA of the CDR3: TGCGCCAGCAGCCAAGATCGGTCAGATACGCAGTATTTT.